This is a list of T cell receptor beta chains from one sample in a study of identical twins. TCRdb itself ran the 5' RACE reads through MiXCR, one entry per CDR3 protein. The sample shows about 190,000 distinct CDR3 sequences, 15% of them seen only once. This sample was shared with a second study, whose subject was T cells expressing NK-cell markers.

Sequenced input: CD8+ T cells sorted from blood. The receptors stem from a woman between 18 and 30 years old in good health. CDR3s include the opening cysteine and the closing phenylalanine or tryptophan. A D gene is named only where the DNA matches it firmly. Expanded clones are given a class, and other clones once, few, many or no size at all.

V,J,size,D,CDR3,DNA
TRBV27,TRBJ2-7,-,-,CASRGPSYEQYF,TGTGCCAGCAGGGGTCCGTCCTACGAGCAGTACTTC
TRBV3-1,TRBJ2-1,-,TRBD2,CASSPLLAGVNEQFF,TGTGCCAGCAGCCCTCTACTAGCGGGGGTCAATGAGCAGTTCTTC
TRBV12-3/TRBV12-4,TRBJ2-2,-,-,CASSFPAGNTGELFF,TGTGCCAGCAGCTTCCCAGCGGGGAACACCGGGGAGCTGTTTTTT
TRBV11-2,TRBJ2-5,few,-,CASSPPLKETQYF,TGTGCCAGCAGCCCACCTCTAAAAGAGACCCAGTACTTC
TRBV12-3/TRBV12-4,TRBJ2-1,-,-,CASSSEGNEQFF,TGTGCCAGCAGTTCTGAGGGAAATGAGCAGTTCTTC
TRBV7-2,TRBJ2-2,few,-,CASSPRPPPNTGELFF,TGTGCCAGCAGCCCCAGACCCCCCCCGAACACCGGGGAGCTGTTTTTT
TRBV6-1,TRBJ1-2,few,-,CASSPVRDGDGYTF,TGTGCCAGCAGCCCAGTGCGGGATGGAGATGGCTACACCTTC
TRBV7-9,TRBJ2-7,-,-,CASSGPVQPYEQYF,TGTGCCAGCAGCGGCCCGGTACAGCCCTACGAGCAGTACTTC
TRBV7-9,TRBJ2-1,-,-,CASSLVATFYNEQFF,TGTGCCAGCAGCTTAGTGGCTACATTCTACAATGAGCAGTTCTTC
TRBV10-3,TRBJ2-7,-,TRBD2,CARVGLADPYEQYF,TGTGCTCGCGTGGGACTAGCGGATCCCTACGAGCAGTACTTC
TRBV12-3/TRBV12-4,TRBJ2-3,many,-,CALKGEFEDTQYF,TGTGCCCTTAAAGGGGAGTTTGAAGATACGCAGTATTTT
TRBV4-1,TRBJ2-1,many,TRBD2,CASSTTPGGSYNEQFF,TGCGCCAGCAGCACGACCCCGGGGGGCTCCTACAATGAGCAGTTCTTC
TRBV11-2,TRBJ2-7,few,TRBD1,CASSRTGGEQYF,TGTGCCAGCAGCCGGACAGGGGGCGAGCAGTACTTC
TRBV11-3,TRBJ2-1,few,TRBD2,CASSSIAGGKNEQFF,TGTGCCAGCAGCTCGATAGCGGGGGGTAAAAATGAGCAGTTCTTC
TRBV20-1,TRBJ2-3,-,-,CSARDLDSGRTDTQNF,TGCAGTGCTAGAGATTTGGATAGCGGGCGGACAGATACGCAGAATTTT
TRBV7-6,TRBJ2-6,-,-,CASSQLPGHPSGANVLTF,TGTGCCAGCAGTCAATTACCGGGACACCCGTCTGGGGCCAACGTCCTGACTTTC
TRBV27,TRBJ2-7,few,TRBD1,CASSLGQGRYEQYF,TGTGCCAGCAGTTTAGGACAGGGGAGGTACGAGCAGTACTTC
TRBV12-3/TRBV12-4,TRBJ2-3,-,-,CASSLTRGASWATDTQYF,TGTGCCAGCAGTTTAACCCGGGGGGCCAGTTGGGCCACAGATACGCAGTATTTT
TRBV27,TRBJ2-1,-,-,CASSLIPRVDEQFF,TGTGCCAGCAGTTTAATCCCTAGGGTCGATGAGCAGTTCTTC
TRBV6-1,TRBJ2-7,-,-,CAGSAGVPGSYEQYF,TGTGCCGGCAGCGCCGGGGTGCCGGGGTCGTACGAGCAGTACTTC
TRBV5-1,TRBJ2-7,-,TRBD1,CASSFGQGHNYEQYF,TGCGCCAGCAGCTTCGGACAGGGGCATAACTACGAGCAGTACTTC
TRBV12-3/TRBV12-4,TRBJ2-2,few,-,CASSFTAGELFF,TGTGCCAGCAGTTTCACTGCCGGGGAGCTGTTTTTT
TRBV7-3,TRBJ2-1,-,-,CASSLLLENEQFF,TGTGCCAGCAGCTTATTGTTGGAGAATGAGCAGTTCTTC
TRBV11-2,TRBJ1-2,few,TRBD1,CASSLGGQGYGYTF,TGTGCCAGCAGCTTGGGAGGACAGGGGTACGGCTACACCTTC
TRBV27,TRBJ2-7,-,-,CASSLGRGGYEQYF,TGTGCCAGCAGTTTGGGTCGCGGAGGGTACGAGCAGTACTTC